The entry that follows covers one T cell receptor (beta chain) sequence. V lost 4 bases and J lost 0; bases outside the gene matches: 10. CDR3 size: 17 residues. CDR1 and CDR2 (germline): LNHDA, SQIVND (reference sequence). The record originates from a study of blood T cell repertoires in COVID-19. Profiling relied on immunoSEQ multiplex PCR, and the TCRdb table lists in-frame clones only, not all of them. The sample holds hundreds of thousands of clones, over 75% seen once. Specimen: PBMCs or T cells enriched from blood (not recorded which). This chain links TRBV19 with TRBJ2-7; 9 bases align to TRBD2. This TCR derives from a man aged 35-49 years in a cohort exposed to, infected with or recovered from COVID-19 (not recorded which). CDR3 nucleotides: TGTGCCAGTAGTACCCCCACTAGCGGGCCCCACTCCTACGAGCAGTACTTC. This gives the protein CASSTPTSGPHSYEQYF.